This TCR beta chain emerged from a study of Ad26.COV2.S vaccination and SARS-CoV-2 variants. Study outcomes and limitations: Spike-specific CD8+ and CD4+ T cell responses reportedly showed substantial breadth after vaccination.

This clone is a singleton in its sample. What it binds is unknown. V lost 9 bases and J 3 bases, leaving 11 bases between the germline ends. This CDR3 is 12 amino acids long. The germline V gene encodes CDR1 ENHRY and CDR2 SYGVKD. Generated by immunoSEQ multiplex PCR, the TCRdb table keeps only in-frame clones and is missing some. The data hold about 320,000 clones, with about 86% observed a single time. As to treatment: 19 received Ad26.COV2.S at low or high dose, single or two shots; about 5 received placebo; per-sample allocation not given. Vaccine and placebo recipients were sampled on day 63 after the first injection. Wuhan-strain spike was delivered by a replication-incompetent Ad26 vector.

The chain recombines TRBV10-3 with TRBJ1-2; possible D gene TRBD1, 6 bases. The sequencing here drew on peripheral blood, taken in a trial of Ad26.COV2.S vaccine versus placebo. The TCR was taken from a person aged 18-60 years who received the Ad26.COV2.S COVID-19 vaccine or a placebo. The CDR3 sequence is CAMSEGDYGYTF. In DNA form, the CDR3 reads TGTGCCATGTCAGAGGGGGACTATGGCTACACCTTC.